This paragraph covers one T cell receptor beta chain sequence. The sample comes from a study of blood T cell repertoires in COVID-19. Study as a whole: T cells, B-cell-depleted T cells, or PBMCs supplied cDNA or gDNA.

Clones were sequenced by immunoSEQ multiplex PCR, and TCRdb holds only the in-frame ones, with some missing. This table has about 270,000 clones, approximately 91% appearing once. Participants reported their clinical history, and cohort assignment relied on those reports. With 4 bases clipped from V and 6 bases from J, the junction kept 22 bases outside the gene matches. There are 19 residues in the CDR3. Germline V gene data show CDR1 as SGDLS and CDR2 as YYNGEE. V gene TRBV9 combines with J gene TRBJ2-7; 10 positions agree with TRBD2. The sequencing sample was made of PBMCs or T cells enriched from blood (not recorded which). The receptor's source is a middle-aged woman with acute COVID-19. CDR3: CASSPSTSGWGYRSAEQYF. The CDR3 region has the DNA TGTGCCAGCAGCCCGTCGACTAGCGGGTGGGGGTATCGATCGGCCGAGCAGTACTTC. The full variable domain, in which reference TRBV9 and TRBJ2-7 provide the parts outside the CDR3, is DSGVTQTPKHLITATGQRVTLRCSPRSGDLSVYWYQQSLDQGLQFLIQYYNGEERAKGNILERFSAQQFPDLHSELNLSSLELGDSALYFCASSPSTSGWGYRSAEQYFGPGTRLTVT.